This T cell receptor beta chain emerged from a study of OX40 agonist ivuxolimab in advanced cancers. Method: immunoSEQ multiplex PCR; TCRdb's copy keeps in-frame clones and lacks some. There are 40,000 to 45,000 clones in the sample; around 87% occur only once, and approximately 3.6% lies in the top ten. Study-wide results and caveats: At 0.1 to 3.0 mg/kg, CD4+ and CD8+ blood T cells expanded clonally by week 6.

With regard to this clone: The antigen is not known.

The CDR3 sequence is 13 residues long. CDR1 and CDR2 from the germline V gene are MNHEY and SMNVEV (reference sequence). Trimming removed 5 bases at V and 9 bases at J, with 14 bases between. The sequences come from CD4+ or CD8+ T cells sorted from blood, collected in a trial of the OX40 agonist ivuxolimab. This TCR came from an adult with an advanced solid tumor such as melanoma, head and neck, liver or kidney cancer. This rearrangement joins TRBV27 to TRBJ1-5; no clear D. Here the CDR3 reads CASSLFLAWPQHF. The CDR3 coding sequence is TGTGCCAGCAGTCTTTTCCTGGCCTGGCCCCAGCATTTT.